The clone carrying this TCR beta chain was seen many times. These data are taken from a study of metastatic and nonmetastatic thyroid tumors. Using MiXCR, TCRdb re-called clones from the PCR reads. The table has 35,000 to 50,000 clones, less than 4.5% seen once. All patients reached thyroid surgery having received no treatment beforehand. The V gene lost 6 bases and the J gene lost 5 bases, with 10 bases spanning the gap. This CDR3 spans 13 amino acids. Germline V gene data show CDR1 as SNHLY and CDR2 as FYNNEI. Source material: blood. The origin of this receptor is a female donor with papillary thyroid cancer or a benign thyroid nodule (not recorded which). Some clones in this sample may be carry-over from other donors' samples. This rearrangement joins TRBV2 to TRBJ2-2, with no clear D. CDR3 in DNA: TGTGCCAGCAGACCTACTCATACCGGGGAGCTGTTTTTT. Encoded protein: CASRPTHTGELFF. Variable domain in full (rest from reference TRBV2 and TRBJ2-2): EPEVTQTPSHQVTQMGQEVILRCVPISNHLYFYWYRQILGQKVEFLVSFYNNEISEKSEIFDDQFSVERPDGSNFTLKIRSTKLEDSAMYFCASRPTHTGELFFGEGSRLTVL.